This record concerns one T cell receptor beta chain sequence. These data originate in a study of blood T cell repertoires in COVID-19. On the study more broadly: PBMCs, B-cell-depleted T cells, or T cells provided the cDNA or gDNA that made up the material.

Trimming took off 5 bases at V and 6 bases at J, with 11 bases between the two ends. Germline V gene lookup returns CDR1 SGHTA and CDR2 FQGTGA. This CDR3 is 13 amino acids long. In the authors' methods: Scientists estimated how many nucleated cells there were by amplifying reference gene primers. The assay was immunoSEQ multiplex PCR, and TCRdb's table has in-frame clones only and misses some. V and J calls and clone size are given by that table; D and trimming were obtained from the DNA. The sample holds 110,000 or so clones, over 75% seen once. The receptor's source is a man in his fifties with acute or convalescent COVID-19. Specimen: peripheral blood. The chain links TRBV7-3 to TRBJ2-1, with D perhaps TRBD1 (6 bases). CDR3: CASSPRGPNEQFF. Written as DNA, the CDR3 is TGTGCCAGCAGCCCCAGGGGACCCAATGAGCAGTTCTTC.